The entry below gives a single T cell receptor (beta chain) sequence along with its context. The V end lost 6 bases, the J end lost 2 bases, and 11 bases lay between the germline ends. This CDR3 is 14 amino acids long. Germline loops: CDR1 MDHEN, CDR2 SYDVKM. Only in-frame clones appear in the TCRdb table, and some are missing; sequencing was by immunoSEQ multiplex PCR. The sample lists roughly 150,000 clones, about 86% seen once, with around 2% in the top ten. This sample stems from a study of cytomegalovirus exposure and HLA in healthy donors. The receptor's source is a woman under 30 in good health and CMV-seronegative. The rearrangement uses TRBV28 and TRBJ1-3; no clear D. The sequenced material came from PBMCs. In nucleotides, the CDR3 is TGTGCCAGCAGGCGTGAGTTAGCTGGAAACACCATATATTTT. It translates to CASRRELAGNTIYF.